The 30 T cell receptor beta chains below were found in one sample sequenced in a study of T-cell reconstitution after alpha-beta-depleted transplantation in children. The TCRbeta library was prepared with unique molecular identifiers. TCRdb re-analysed the PCR reads in MiXCR, keeping a single row per CDR3 protein. The sample has under 300,000 distinct CDR3 sequences, approximately 10% seen once; the top ten hold about a quarter. This specimen consisted of peripheral blood, obtained 180 days after TCRalphabeta/CD19-depleted stem cell transplant. The receptors were gathered from a male patient aged 2-9 years who had a stem cell transplant for chronic granulomatous disease, so the T cells may come from the graft donor.

This clonotype was seen many times. The rearrangement links TRBV10-3 to TRBJ2-3, with 9 bases that match TRBD2. Germline CDR1 reads ENHRY; CDR2 reads SYGVKD. The length of the CDR3 is 13 residues. Trimming removed 9 bases from V and 1 base from J; junction bases left unmatched: 2. CDR3 in amino acids: CAILAGRTDTQYF. The DNA for the CDR3 is TGTGCCATACTAGCGGGTCGCACAGATACGCAGTATTTT.

This clonotype was detected many times. V usage is TRBV3-1 and J usage is TRBJ2-3; TRBD1 is a possible D gene (6 bases). The CDR3 has 17 residues. V gave up 4 bases and J gave up 0 bases, with 17 bases separating them. The germline V gene encodes CDR1 LGHDT and CDR2 YNNKEL (reference sequence). CDR3 coding DNA: TGTGCCAGCAGCCTGAGTGGCACAGGGCTTAGCACAGATACGCAGTATTTT. Protein: CASSLSGTGLSTDTQYF.

Points on this clonotype: Its ends do not fully match the called genes, so a read error is possible. The chain carries TRBV27 and TRBJ2-1, with D unresolved. Looked up from germline, CDR1 is MNHEY and CDR2 is SMNVEV (reference sequence). The CDR3 length is 11 residues. The CDR3, as DNA: TGTTCCAGCAGTTGGTACAATGAGCAGTTCTTC. Translation: CSSSWYNEQFF.

At least ten counts were recorded for this clonotype. V usage is TRBV20-1 and J usage is TRBJ2-4, with D possibly TRBD2 on 5 matching bases. Germline CDR1 DFQATT, CDR2 SNEGSKA (reference sequence). The CDR3 covers 13 residues. Deletions cut 1 base from V and 5 bases from J, with 9 bases between. The DNA for the CDR3 is TGCAGTGCTAGAGGCGGGCTGGAAAACATTCAGTACTTC. Its translation: CSARGGLENIQYF.

This clonotype was seen ten or more times. The gene calls are TRBV6-5 and TRBJ2-2, with D uncertain. Between the trimmed V and J ends, which lost 6 bases and 5 bases, there was a span of 10 bases. The CDR3 loop spans 13 amino acids. From germline, CDR1 is MNHEY and CDR2 SVGAGI. CDR3: CASRLSETGELFF. As DNA, the CDR3 is TGTGCCAGCAGGCTTTCGGAGACCGGGGAGCTGTTTTTT.

This clonotype was seen ten or more times. V and J are TRBV18 and TRBJ2-7; D assignment may be TRBD1 or TRBD2 (5 bases each). The CDR3 is 14 residues long. The V and J ends lost 6 bases and 0 bases respectively, with 12 bases between them. Germline CDR1 KGHSH, CDR2 LQKENI. As DNA, the CDR3 is TGTGCCAGCTCCTTCGGGGCCTCCTCCTACGAGCAGTACTTC. Its translation is CASSFGASSYEQYF. The variable domain in full, with the rest retrieved from reference TRBV18 and TRBJ2-7, is NAGVMQNPRHLVRRRGQEARLRCSPMKGHSHVYWYRQLPEEGLKFMVYLQKENIIDESGMPKERFSAEFPKEGPSILRIQQVVRGDSAAYFCASSFGASSYEQYFGPGTRLTVT.

This clonotype has a count of ten or more. This sequence joins TRBV10-3 and TRBJ1-1, with 8 bases that match TRBD1. Germline loops: CDR1 ENHRY, CDR2 SYGVKD. This CDR3 is 14 amino acids long. V lost 7 bases and J lost 0; bases outside the gene matches: 4. The CDR3 sequence: CAITGQGMNTEAFF. The CDR3 DNA is TGTGCCATCACCGGACAGGGAATGAACACTGAAGCTTTCTTT.

This clonotype was picked up many times. V and J are TRBV18 and TRBJ2-2; D uncertain. Germline V gene data show CDR1 as KGHSH and CDR2 as LQKENI. Trimming removed 5 bases from V and 7 bases from J, with 17 bases in between. CDR3 length equals 15 residues. The CDR3 loop is CASSDSAVRLGELFF. The DNA for the CDR3 is TGTGCCAGCTCAGATTCGGCAGTCCGGCTCGGGGAGCTGTTTTTT.

The table lists this clonotype with a few counts. This sequence joins TRBV5-4 and TRBJ1-2; tentatively, D is TRBD1 (6 bases). Trimming took 5 bases from V and 4 from J, leaving 15 bases between them. Germline V CDR1 and CDR2: SGHNT, YYREEE (reference sequence). The CDR3 contains 14 residues. The DNA of the CDR3 is TGTGCCAGCAGTATACAGGGACGCCGCTATGGCTACACCTTC. Protein sequence: CASSIQGRRYGYTF.

This clonotype came up many times. This chain uses TRBV30 with TRBJ2-4; weak D call: TRBD2 (5 bases). The V end lost 2 bases, the J end lost 6 bases, and 17 bases lay between the germline ends. Germline loops: CDR1 GTSNPN, CDR2 SVGIG (reference sequence). The CDR3 covers 15 residues. The CDR3 protein is CAWSRTSSAVNIQYF. CDR3 in DNA: TGTGCCTGGAGTCGGACTTCTTCAGCAGTAAACATTCAGTACTTC.

The sample holds many counts of this clonotype. The chain employs TRBV9 and TRBJ2-7; 7 bases line up with TRBD2. Looked up from germline, CDR1 is SGDLS and CDR2 is YYNGEE. The CDR3 has 15 residues. After removal of 4 bases from V and 6 bases from J, the junction contained 13 bases not matched to a gene. CDR3 nucleotides: TGTGCCAGCAGCCCCCGTCGGGGGACTACCGTCGAGCAGTACTTC. It encodes CASSPRRGTTVEQYF.

Ten or more counts support this clonotype. The rearrangement uses TRBV3-1 and TRBJ2-2; TRBD2 is a possible D gene (6 bases). This CDR3 is built from 17 residues. Germline values: CDR1 LGHDT, CDR2 YNNKEL (reference sequence). V lost 5 bases to trimming and J lost 7 bases, with 23 bases between them. This chain's CDR3 is CASSSSAARGYGGELFF. CDR3 sequence (DNA): TGTGCCAGCAGCTCTTCGGCAGCGCGGGGCTACGGCGGGGAGCTGTTTTTT.

This clonotype was recorded at least ten times. V usage is TRBV10-1 and J usage is TRBJ2-3, with TRBD1 as a possible D gene (6 bases). Germline CDR1 and CDR2: WNHNN and SYGVQD (reference sequence). V lost 3 bases and J lost 2, with 9 bases in between. The CDR3 loop spans 14 amino acids. The CDR3 is CASSEGGSTDTQYF. The CDR3 coding sequence is TGCGCCAGCAGTGAAGGGGGATCCACAGATACGCAGTATTTT.

In its sample, this clonotype was seen a few times. This chain joins TRBV7-9 and TRBJ1-6; no clear D. This CDR3 comprises 16 residues. V lost 1 base, J lost 3 bases, and 10 bases lay in between. Germline V CDR1 and CDR2: SEHNR, FQNEAQ (reference sequence). In DNA form, the CDR3 reads TGTGCCAGCAGCTTAGGGGCTGGGTTCTATAATTCACCCCTCCACTTT. This gives the protein CASSLGAGFYNSPLHF.

There are many counts of this clonotype. CDR3 loop: CASSLDWDMPQHF. The CDR3 nucleotides read TGTGCCAGCAGCTTAGATTGGGACATGCCCCAGCATTTT. V and J are TRBV7-2 and TRBJ1-5; weak D call: TRBD1 (6 bases). The CDR3 loop spans 13 amino acids. Germline CDR1 and CDR2: SGHTA and FQGNSA. Trimming cost V 1 base and J 9 bases, with 10 bases left between them.

Ten or more counts support this clonotype. The V and J genes are TRBV5-1 and TRBJ1-2; tentative D call: TRBD1 (5 bases). CDR3 length equals 13 residues. Germline V gene sequence: CDR1 SGHRS, CDR2 YFSETQ. The V end lost 1 base, the J end lost 6 bases, and 10 bases lay between the germline ends. The CDR3 region has the DNA TGCGCCAGCAGCTTGAGCGGGGGAGATGGCTACACCTTC. This sequence encodes CASSLSGGDGYTF. Full variable domain (outside the CDR3, taken from reference TRBV5-1 and TRBJ1-2): KAGVTQTPRYLIKTRGQQVTLSCSPISGHRSVSWYQQTPGQGLQFLFEYFSETQRNKGNFPGRFSGRQFSNSRSEMNVSTLELGDSALYLCASSLSGGDGYTFGSGTRLTVV.

This clonotype was detected ten times or more. The gene calls are TRBV5-1 and TRBJ2-1; D is possibly TRBD1 or TRBD2 (6 bases each). Germline V gene sequence: CDR1 SGHRS, CDR2 YFSETQ. The CDR3 sequence is 15 residues long. Trimming took off 6 bases at V and 4 bases at J, with 17 bases between the two ends. CDR3 loop: CASNQQGLEYNEQFF. CDR3 nucleotide sequence: TGCGCCAGCAACCAACAGGGACTGGAGTACAATGAGCAGTTCTTC.

This clonotype occurred a few times. The chain has TRBV9 and TRBJ2-3; D gene ambiguous. The CDR3 contains 11 residues. CDR1 is SGDLS and CDR2 is YYNGEE in the germline V gene. The V end lost 4 bases, the J end lost 4 bases, and 4 bases lay between the germline ends. The CDR3 DNA reads TGTGCCAGCAGCACCTCAGATACGCAGTATTTT. Residues: CASSTSDTQYF.

This clonotype was detected ten times or more. The chain has TRBV3-1 and TRBJ2-7, with TRBD1 as a possible D gene (6 bases). Per germline, CDR1 LGHDT and CDR2 YNNKEL (reference sequence). This CDR3 comprises 12 residues. The V end lost 4 bases, the J end lost 3 bases, and 7 bases lay between the germline ends. The CDR3 bases are TGTGCCAGCAGCCGGGGGCTCTACGAGCAGTACTTC. This gives the protein CASSRGLYEQYF.

This clonotype was counted only a few times. The chain couples TRBV12-3 or TRBV12-4 to TRBJ2-7; D perhaps matches TRBD2 (5 bases). V shed 5 bases and J shed 1 base, with 24 bases lying between them. The CDR3 covers 18 residues. CDR3 protein: CASSTVRSGGLRSYEQYF. The CDR3 coding sequence is TGTGCCAGCAGTACCGTCCGTAGTGGCGGACTGCGGTCCTACGAGCAGTACTTC.

This clonotype was recorded at least ten times. This chain connects TRBV7-6 to TRBJ2-2; D possibly uses TRBD1 or TRBD2 (5 bases each). The V gene lost 5 bases and the J gene lost 4 bases, with 17 bases spanning the gap. The CDR3 loop spans 16 amino acids. The germline V gene encodes CDR1 SGHVS and CDR2 FNYEAQ. The CDR3 DNA reads as TGTGCCAGCAGCCGCAGCTTAACGGGACCCACCGGGGAGCTGTTTTTT. This gives the protein CASSRSLTGPTGELFF.

The rearrangement uses TRBV6-1 and TRBJ2-7, with 11 positions matching TRBD2. Germline CDR1 reads MNHNS; CDR2 reads SASEGT. The J segment lost 3 bases and the V segment lost 5 bases, leaving 6 bases of the junction unmatched. The CDR3 is 15 residues long. In DNA, the CDR3 is TGTGCCAGCAGTAAACCCGGGACTAGCGGCTACGAGCAGTACTTC. It codes for CASSKPGTSGYEQYF.

A remark on this clonotype: A much larger clone sits a single nucleotide away, making a read error possible. This chain connects TRBV5-1 to TRBJ2-7; perhaps TRBD1 as D (5 bases). Germline CDR1 is SGHRS and CDR2 is YFSETQ. This CDR3 region has 11 residues. The CDR3 spells CTSRASYEQYF. The DNA of the CDR3 is TGCACCAGCAGGGCCTCCTACGAGCAGTACTTC.

This clonotype was seen ten or more times. V gene TRBV20-1 combines with J gene TRBJ2-1; a weak D match, TRBD2 (6 bases). The germline V gene encodes CDR1 DFQATT and CDR2 SNEGSKA (reference sequence). This CDR3 has 13 amino acids. Trimming shortened V by 3 bases and J by 4 bases, and 10 bases separated the two germline ends. The CDR3 is CSASGSVYNEQFF. Written as DNA, the CDR3 is TGCAGTGCTAGCGGGAGCGTATACAATGAGCAGTTCTTC.

Worth noting for this clonotype: A read error may explain this, as a much larger clone is one base away. This chain joins TRBV7-2 and TRBJ2-5; possible D gene TRBD2, 6 bases. Per the germline V gene, CDR1 is SGHTA and CDR2 is FQGNSA. This CDR3 is built from 15 residues. The V end lost 8 bases, the J end lost 1 base, and 17 bases lay between the germline ends. This chain's CDR3 is CASGAGWGVQETQYF. CDR3 DNA sequence: TGTGCCAGCGGCGCAGGGTGGGGGGTCCAAGAGACCCAGTACTTC.

At least ten counts were recorded for this clonotype. This chain connects TRBV7-7 to TRBJ2-3; D is ambiguous. V was trimmed by 0 bases and J by 2 bases, leaving 9 bases between them. CDR3 length equals 15 residues. Germline lookup yields CDR1 SSHAT and CDR2 FNYEAQ (reference sequence). This CDR3 is CASSLAPSDTDTQYF. CDR3 sequence (DNA): TGTGCCAGCAGCTTAGCGCCCAGTGACACAGATACGCAGTATTTT.

As for this clonotype: A much larger clone differs from this one at a single base, so this may be a read error. J is TRBJ2-2 and V is TRBV7-3, with a possible D match to TRBD2 (5 bases). Looked up from germline, CDR1 is SGHTA and CDR2 is FQGTGA. This CDR3 is built from 15 residues. V lost 8 bases, J lost 0 bases, and 13 bases lay in between. CDR3 loop: CASHRGPANTGELFF. The CDR3 DNA follows: TGTGCCAGCCATCGAGGGCCCGCGAACACCGGGGAGCTGTTTTTT.

This clonotype was recorded many times. The chain links TRBV28 to TRBJ2-2; TRBD2 matches at 9 bases. The CDR3 is made up of 19 amino acids. Germline CDR1 and CDR2: MDHEN and SYDVKM. The V and J ends lost 3 bases and 1 base, in that order; junction bases with no gene match: 12. The chain's CDR3 is CASSFNRLREGLNTGELFF. The CDR3 bases are TGTGCCAGCAGTTTTAACCGTCTGCGGGAGGGCTTGAACACCGGGGAGCTGTTTTTT.

This clonotype was seen repeatedly, ten times or more. The genes are TRBV7-9 and TRBJ2-4, with D uncertain. Per the germline V gene, CDR1 is SEHNR and CDR2 is FQNEAQ (reference sequence). V dropped 1 base and J dropped 5 bases, with 6 bases sitting between them. The CDR3 extends over 13 amino acids. CDR3 amino acids: CASSLVGQNIQYF. The CDR3 nucleotides read TGTGCCAGCAGCTTAGTAGGACAAAACATTCAGTACTTC.

This clonotype was recorded at least ten times. The chain uses TRBV9 and TRBJ2-6; 12 bases match TRBD1. The germline CDR1 and CDR2 sequences are SGDLS and YYNGEE. Trimming at V came to 4 bases and at J to 3 bases, leaving 5 bases not matched to a gene. The CDR3 covers 17 residues. CDR3 nucleotide sequence: TGTGCCAGCAGCTTCCGGGACAGGGGGCATGGGGCCAACGTCCTGACTTTC. Protein sequence: CASSFRDRGHGANVLTF.